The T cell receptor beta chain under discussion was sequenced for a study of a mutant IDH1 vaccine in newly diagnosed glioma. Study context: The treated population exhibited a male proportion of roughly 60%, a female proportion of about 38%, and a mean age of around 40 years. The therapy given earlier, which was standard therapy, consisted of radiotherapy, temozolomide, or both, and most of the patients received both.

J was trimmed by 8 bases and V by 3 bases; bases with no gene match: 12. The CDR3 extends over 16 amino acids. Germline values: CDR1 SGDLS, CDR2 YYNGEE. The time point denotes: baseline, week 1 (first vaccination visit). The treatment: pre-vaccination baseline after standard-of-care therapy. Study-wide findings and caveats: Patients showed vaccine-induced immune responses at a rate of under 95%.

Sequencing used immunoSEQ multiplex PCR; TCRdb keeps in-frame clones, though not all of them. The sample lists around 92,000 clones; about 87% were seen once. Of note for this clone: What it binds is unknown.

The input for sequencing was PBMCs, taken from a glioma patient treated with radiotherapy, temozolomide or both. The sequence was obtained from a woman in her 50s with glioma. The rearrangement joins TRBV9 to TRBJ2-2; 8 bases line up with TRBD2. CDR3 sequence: CASSAPTGGSLGELFF. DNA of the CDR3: TGTGCCAGCAGCGCCCCCACGGGAGGGTCGTTAGGGGAGCTGTTTTTT.